The 27 T cell receptor beta chains reported below all come from one sample, sequenced in a study of blood T cell repertoires in COVID-19. The data were produced by immunoSEQ multiplex PCR, yet TCRdb's version contains in-frame clones alone and is incomplete. Seen here are 100,000 to 150,000 clones, 79% observed once, and the top ten hold 37%. Material: peripheral blood. These receptors were taken from a man aged 40-49 years with active or convalescent COVID-19.

This sequence joins TRBV27 and TRBJ1-1, with TRBD1 matching 7 bases. This CDR3 has 11 residues. The germline gives CDR1 MNHEY, CDR2 SMNVEV (reference sequence). The J segment lost 8 bases and the V segment lost 7 bases, leaving 4 bases of the junction unmatched. CDR3: CASTTQGEAFF. The CDR3 DNA follows: TGTGCCAGCACCACACAGGGGGAAGCTTTCTTT.

This clone has more than one count but fewer than ten. The chain carries TRBV6-5 and TRBJ1-1, with D maybe TRBD1 (5 bases). The germline V and J ends were trimmed by 5 bases and 8 bases, with 18 bases remaining between them. This CDR3 comprises 14 residues. Germline V CDR1 and CDR2: MNHEY, SVGAGI. CDR3 region: CASSTDSAAVEAFF. Written as DNA, the CDR3 is TGTGCCAGCAGTACCGACAGCGCCGCGGTCGAAGCTTTCTTT.

The chain has TRBV28 and TRBJ2-7; 7 nucleotides agree with TRBD1. Germline lookup yields CDR1 MDHEN and CDR2 SYDVKM. V gave up 10 bases and J gave up 2 bases; unmatched junction bases: 17. The CDR3 has 16 amino acids. The CDR3 is CATSSLFRDSTYEQYF. CDR3 nucleotide sequence: TGTGCCACCAGCAGCCTCTTCCGGGACAGCACCTACGAGCAGTACTTC.

The V call is TRBV3-1 (or the pseudogene TRBV3-2), the J call TRBJ1-1; D is ambiguous. Germline V gene data show CDR1 as LGHDT and CDR2 as YNNKEL (reference sequence). Trimming left V 5 bases short and J 0 bases short, with 4 bases between. This CDR3 is 12 amino acids long. The CDR3 spells CASSGVNTEAFF. In DNA, the CDR3 is TGTGCCAGCAGCGGAGTGAACACTGAAGCTTTCTTT.

CDR3 nucleotides: TGTGCCAGCAGTTCTAATAGACAGGGGGCAACAATACGTGAGCAGTACTTC. This sequence encodes CASSSNRQGATIREQYF. The V gene is TRBV27, the J gene TRBJ2-7; 10 nucleotides align to TRBD1. The CDR3 sequence is 17 residues long. The V gene end was trimmed by 4 bases and the J gene end by 7 bases; junction bases not matched to a gene: 16. Germline V gives CDR1 MNHEY, CDR2 SMNVEV (reference sequence).

CDR3 bases: TGTGCCAGCAGCTTGGGGCAGTTTAATGAAAAACTGTTTTTT. The encoded protein is CASSLGQFNEKLFF. This chain links TRBV7-9 with TRBJ1-4; maybe TRBD1 (5 bases). Trimming took 3 bases from V and 4 from J, leaving 9 bases between them. The CDR3 contains 14 residues. Germline lookup yields CDR1 SEHNR and CDR2 FQNEAQ (reference sequence).

The chain joins TRBV7-9 to TRBJ1-2; D is unresolved. The CDR3 runs 10 residues. The V end lost 3 bases, the J end lost 8 bases, and 4 bases lay between the germline ends. Germline CDR1 is SEHNR and CDR2 is FQNEAQ (reference sequence). CDR3 amino acids: CASSLRGYTF. CDR3 nucleotides: TGTGCCAGCAGCTTGAGGGGCTACACCTTC.

The V call is TRBV5-4, the J call TRBJ2-3; TRBD1 might be the D (5 bases). The CDR3 is made up of 16 amino acids. Germline assignment: CDR1 SGHNT and CDR2 YYREEE (reference sequence). The ends were cut back, 0 bases at V and 2 bases at J, with 13 bases in the middle. CDR3 loop: CASSLEVGRVTDTQYF. CDR3 coding DNA: TGTGCCAGCAGCTTGGAAGTGGGGCGAGTCACAGATACGCAGTATTTT.

This clone was seen a handful of times. The V gene is TRBV27, the J gene TRBJ1-1; maybe TRBD1 (6 bases). This CDR3 region has 12 residues. V lost 6 bases and J 9 bases, leaving 14 bases between the germline ends. The germline CDR1 and CDR2 sequences are MNHEY and SMNVEV (reference sequence). This CDR3 is CASRDNRDKAFF. The CDR3 region has the DNA TGTGCCAGCAGGGACAACAGGGACAAAGCTTTCTTT.

V usage is TRBV19 and J usage is TRBJ1-5; no clear D. V was pared by 5 bases and J by 12 bases, with 17 bases between. Germline values: CDR1 LNHDA, CDR2 SQIVND (reference sequence). CDR3 length equals 13 residues. CDR3 DNA sequence: TGTGCCAGTAGTGAAGTATCGGGGAGAGACCAGCATTTT. Protein: CASSEVSGRDQHF.

This clone has just a few counts. J is TRBJ1-2 and V is TRBV18; no definite D call. V was shortened by 2 bases and J by 4 bases, with 14 bases between the two germline ends. This CDR3 has 15 residues. Germline V gene data show CDR1 as KGHSH and CDR2 as LQKENI. Here the CDR3 reads CASSPGSESSYGYTF. The DNA of the CDR3 is TGTGCCAGCTCACCAGGTTCGGAGAGTAGCTATGGCTACACCTTC. The full variable domain, its missing parts supplied by reference TRBV18 and TRBJ1-2, is NAGVMQNPRHLVRRRGQEARLRCSPMKGHSHVYWYRQLPEEGLKFMVYLQKENIIDESGMPKERFSAEFPKEGPSILRIQQVVRGDSAAYFCASSPGSESSYGYTFGSGTRLTVV.

This clone was counted a few times. The rearrangement uses TRBV15 and TRBJ1-6, with no clear D. The CDR3 contains 13 residues. The germline V gene has CDR1 LNHNV and CDR2 YYDKDF (reference sequence). Trimming took 0 bases from V and 11 from J, leaving 8 bases between them. CDR3 sequence: CATSRDLYAPLHF. CDR3 bases: TGTGCCACCAGCAGAGATCTATATGCACCCCTCCACTTT.

The chain combines TRBV5-1 with TRBJ2-1; 7 bases agree with TRBD2. This CDR3 spans 13 amino acids. The V segment lost 3 bases and the J segment 10 bases; nucleotides outside the gene matches: 7. Germline V lookup: CDR1 SGHRS, CDR2 YFSETQ. Here the CDR3 reads CASSSSGIGEQFF. CDR3 coding DNA: TGCGCCAGCAGCTCCAGCGGGATCGGGGAGCAGTTCTTC.

This chain links TRBV29-1 with TRBJ2-4, with D possibly TRBD2 on 5 matching bases. CDR1 is SQVTM and CDR2 is ANQGSEA in the germline V gene. This CDR3 comprises 15 residues. V lost 4 bases and J lost 0, with 13 bases in between. CDR3: CSVVREFIAKNIQYF. The CDR3 coding sequence is TGCAGCGTTGTTAGGGAGTTTATAGCCAAAAACATTCAGTACTTC.

This chain uses TRBV11-3 with TRBJ2-7, with a possible D match to TRBD2 (6 bases). Per the germline V gene, CDR1 is SGHNT and CDR2 is YENEEA. Trimming stripped 6 bases from V and 1 base from J, with 13 bases between. The CDR3 length is 14 residues. The CDR3 nucleotides are TGTGCCAGCAGAACCCAGGAGGGGTCCTACGAGCAGTACTTC. This encodes CASRTQEGSYEQYF.

The chain combines TRBV7-6 with TRBJ2-7; D might be TRBD1 (5 bases). V was pared by 4 bases and J by 3 bases, with 10 bases between. This CDR3 is built from 13 residues. From germline, CDR1 is SGHVS and CDR2 FNYEAQ. CDR3 protein: CASSSRQYYEQYF. DNA of the CDR3: TGTGCCAGCAGCTCTCGACAGTACTACGAGCAGTACTTC.

This clone was detected only once. CDR3 sequence reads: CASSQTSGGGYEQYF. The CDR3, as DNA: TGCGCCAGCAGCCAGACTAGCGGGGGGGGCTACGAGCAGTACTTC. This chain links TRBV4-3 with TRBJ2-7; 14 bases are a match to TRBD2. The germline gives CDR1 LGHNA, CDR2 YSLEER. J gave up 3 bases and V 3 bases, and 1 base lay outside the gene matches. The CDR3 extends over 15 amino acids.

The chain is built from TRBV6-1 and TRBJ2-3; no clear D gene. This CDR3 comprises 14 residues. Trimming pared 3 bases from V and 2 bases from J, leaving 9 bases between. Germline V CDR1 and CDR2: MNHNS, SASEGT. The CDR3: CASSDREFTDTQYF. CDR3 in DNA: TGTGCCAGCAGTGATCGCGAATTCACAGATACGCAGTATTTT.

This clone occurred once. The rearrangement joins TRBV7-9 to TRBJ1-4; D unresolved. The V gene lost 6 bases and the J gene lost 8 bases, with 13 bases spanning the gap. The CDR3 is 13 amino acids. Germline loops: CDR1 SEHNR, CDR2 FQNEAQ (reference sequence). The CDR3 is CASSLPQVEKLFF. CDR3 DNA: TGTGCCAGCAGTTTACCCCAGGTGGAAAAACTGTTTTTT.

The rearrangement uses TRBV5-1 and TRBJ2-2; D remains ambiguous. Germline CDR1 reads SGHRS; CDR2 reads YFSETQ. V shed 2 bases and J shed 1 base, with 6 bases lying between them. CDR3 length: 14 amino acids. The CDR3 DNA reads TGCGCCAGCAGCTTACAGCTGAACACCGGGGAGCTGTTTTTT. As protein: CASSLQLNTGELFF.

This chain links TRBV19 with TRBJ2-6; 11 nucleotides agree with TRBD2. Trimming at V came to 5 bases and at J to 3 bases, leaving 0 bases not matched to a gene. CDR3 length: 15 amino acids. Germline V gene sequence: CDR1 LNHDA, CDR2 SQIVND (reference sequence). CDR3 protein: CASSGLAGGANVLTF. The CDR3 DNA reads TGTGCCAGTAGTGGACTAGCGGGTGGGGCCAACGTCCTGACTTTC.

This sequence joins TRBV5-4 and TRBJ1-2, with D possibly TRBD1 on 5 matching bases. Germline CDR1 and CDR2: SGHNT and YYREEE (reference sequence). Deletions cut 2 bases from V and 3 bases from J, with 14 bases between. This CDR3 region has 15 residues. The CDR3 DNA reads TGTGCCAGCAGCTTATGGGGCCTCGGCGACTATGGCTACACCTTC. Translation gives CASSLWGLGDYGYTF. The whole variable domain, remainder taken from reference TRBV5-4 and TRBJ1-2, is ETGVTQSPTHLIKTRGQQVTLRCSSQSGHNTVSWYQQALGQGPQFIFQYYREEENGRGNFPPRFSGLQFPNYSSELNVNALELDDSALYLCASSLWGLGDYGYTFGSGTRLTVV.

The J gene is TRBJ1-1, the V gene TRBV7-2; a possible D gene is TRBD1 (6 bases). V dropped 1 base and J dropped 10 bases, with 13 bases sitting between them. Germline V gene lookup returns CDR1 SGHTA and CDR2 FQGNSA. CDR3 length: 13 residues. CDR3 residues: CASSLVQGQRAFF. CDR3 bases: TGTGCCAGCAGCTTAGTTCAGGGGCAGAGAGCTTTCTTT.

CDR3 protein: CASSPQSGGTGELFF. DNA of the CDR3: TGTGCCAGCAGCCCCCAGTCGGGGGGGACCGGGGAGCTGTTTTTT. The chain links TRBV7-9 to TRBJ2-2, with 8 bases aligning to TRBD2. V was pared by 5 bases and J by 5 bases, with 7 bases of the junction left unmatched. Germline V gene data show CDR1 as SEHNR and CDR2 as FQNEAQ (reference sequence). The CDR3 has 15 amino acids.

DNA for the CDR3: TGTGCCAGCAGCCAAGAGGGGCTAACTGGAGAAGCTTTCTTT. This encodes CASSQEGLTGEAFF. The gene calls are TRBV4-2 and TRBJ1-1, with D possibly TRBD1 on 5 matching bases. This CDR3 is built from 14 residues. In germline, CDR1 is LGHNA, CDR2 YNFKEQ. V dropped 0 bases and J dropped 8 bases, with 13 bases sitting between them.

This rearrangement joins TRBV3-1 (or the pseudogene TRBV3-2) to TRBJ1-5; TRBD1 matches at 12 bases. V trimming: 1 base; J trimming: 7 bases; junction bases outside the gene matches: 5. The CDR3 is 16 residues long. The germline V gene has CDR1 LGHDT and CDR2 YNNKEL (reference sequence). CDR3 region: CASSQAGTGGWQPQHF. The CDR3 DNA reads as TGTGCCAGCAGCCAAGCCGGGACAGGGGGCTGGCAGCCCCAGCATTTT.

This chain links TRBV30 with TRBJ2-7; 9 nucleotides agree with TRBD1. Per germline, CDR1 GTSNPN and CDR2 SVGIG (reference sequence). The CDR3 extends over 12 amino acids. Germline trimming cut 4 bases from V and 6 bases from J; bases unmatched to any gene: 4. CDR3 in amino acids: CAWNYRGLEQYF. Written as DNA, the CDR3 is TGTGCCTGGAACTACAGGGGGCTCGAGCAGTACTTC.